Here is one T cell receptor (beta chain) with its context. The data derive from a study of blood T cell repertoires in COVID-19. Overall study context: Researchers got acute and convalescent COVID-19 samples from the United States, Italy and Spain. T cells, B-cell-depleted T cells, or PBMCs provided the cDNA or gDNA that served as material.

Per the authors' pipeline: Cell counts per sample came from amplifying reference gene primers. Sequencing was performed with immunoSEQ multiplex PCR; in TCRdb, only in-frame clones are kept and a portion is missing. The DNA gave D and trimming, while V, J and clone size come from that table. Among approximately 28,000 clones listed, under 95% were seen once. The germline CDR1 and CDR2 sequences are WSHSY and SAAADI. CDR3 size: 19 residues. The junction had 15 bases not matched to a gene; V was cut back by 6 bases and J by 0 bases. Sequencing was carried out using peripheral blood. This rearrangement joins TRBV10-2 to TRBJ1-3; 9 bases agree with TRBD1. The receptor was isolated from a man between 65 and 85 years old with active or convalescent COVID-19. CDR3 sequence (DNA): TGCGCCAGCAGATCAGTTCCGGGACAGGGACCAATCTCTGGAAACACCATATATTTT. Its translation is CASRSVPGQGPISGNTIYF.